This is a list of T cell receptor beta chains from one sample in a study of blood T cells in healthy people across ages. TCRdb reanalysed the 5' RACE reads using MiXCR and keeps one entry per CDR3 protein. The top ten hold about 30% of the sample, which has about 900,000 distinct CDR3 sequences, about 59% seen once. The sample consisted of blood. The receptors stem from a young man in good health. Both conserved end residues are part of each CDR3. A D gene is named only where the DNA matches it firmly. For some rows the clone size is stated as once, few or many, or as a class when expanded; others skip it.

v_call	d_call	j_call	clone_size	cdr3_nt	cdr3_aa
TRBV20-1	TRBD2	TRBJ2-1	.	TGCAGTGCCCCGCGGGGGGGTAGTTCCGGCAATGAGCAGTTCTTC	CSAPRGGSSGNEQFF
TRBV20-1	TRBD2	TRBJ2-7	.	TGCAGTGCTAGGAAAGGACTAGCGGGGGCGTTCTCCTACGAGCAGTACTTC	CSARKGLAGAFSYEQYF
TRBV13	TRBD1	TRBJ1-2	.	TGTGCCAGCAGCTTGGGACAGGCGATGGGCTACACCTTC	CASSLGQAMGYTF
TRBV20-1	TRBD1	TRBJ2-1	.	TGCAGTGCGGATCCGGGACAGGGGGCCCTCAATGAGCAGTTCTTC	CSADPGQGALNEQFF
TRBV12-3/TRBV12-4	.	TRBJ1-5	.	TGTGCCAGCACTCTAGGGGGAGGACATCAGCCCCAGCATTTT	CASTLGGGHQPQHF
TRBV7-9	.	TRBJ2-5	.	TGTGCCAGCAGCTTAGGATACGGGGGGCGAGAGACCCAGTACTTC	CASSLGYGGRETQYF
TRBV6-2/TRBV6-3	.	TRBJ1-1	.	TGTGCCAGCACCAAGGAACAGGGTGGTAACACTGAAGCTTTCTTT	CASTKEQGGNTEAFF
TRBV30	TRBD1	TRBJ2-1	few	TGTGCCTGGAGTCCCGCAGGGGGATCCTACAATGAGCAGTTCTTC	CAWSPAGGSYNEQFF
TRBV4-1	.	TRBJ1-2	few	TGCGCCAGCAGCCAAGAGGTGGGAAACTATGGCTACACCTTC	CASSQEVGNYGYTF
TRBV7-2	TRBD1	TRBJ2-1	.	TGTGCCAGCAGCTTTGACAGGGCCGGTTACAATGAGCAGTTCTTC	CASSFDRAGYNEQFF
TRBV27	TRBD1	TRBJ1-5	.	TGTGCCAGCAGTGACAGGGGTTCTAGCAATCAGCCCCAGCATTTT	CASSDRGSSNQPQHF
TRBV4-2	TRBD2	TRBJ2-3	few	TGTGCCAGCAGCCAATGGCTAGCGGGGGGTACAGATACGCAGTATTTT	CASSQWLAGGTDTQYF
TRBV2	.	TRBJ1-1	many	TGTGCCGACATGGATGGGGAAGCTTTCTTT	CADMDGEAFF
TRBV10-3	TRBD2	TRBJ2-7	.	TGTGCCATCAGTGGGGGGACTAGCGGACCTTCCTACGAGCAGTACTTC	CAISGGTSGPSYEQYF
TRBV5-1	.	TRBJ2-6	.	TGCGCCAGCAGTCCTAAAGGGACTGGAGGGGCCAACGTCCCGACTTTC	CASSPKGTGGANVPTF
TRBV3-1	.	TRBJ2-7	.	TGTGCCAGCACGGGGCCACCCCCCTACGAGCAGTACTTC	CASTGPPPYEQYF
TRBV4-2	.	TRBJ2-4	few	TGTGCCAGCAGCCAGGAAGTAACAGGACCCAAGACGCGAGAGCAGTACTTC	CASSQEVTGPKTREQYF
TRBV4-3	TRBD2	TRBJ2-5	.	TGCGCCAGCAGCCAAGACTTAGCGGGGGCACAAGAGACCCAGTACTTC	CASSQDLAGAQETQYF
TRBV5-1	TRBD1	TRBJ2-5	.	TGCGCCAGCAGCTCCCAAGGACAGGGTAAAGAGACCCAGTACTTC	CASSSQGQGKETQYF
TRBV5-1	TRBD2	TRBJ2-7	.	TGCGCCAGCAGCTTGAGTGTTGCTAGCGGCTACGAGCAGTACTTC	CASSLSVASGYEQYF
TRBV6-1	.	TRBJ1-2	.	TGTGCCAGCAGTGAATCGGGACAAATGAATGGCTACACCTTC	CASSESGQMNGYTF
TRBV7-9	TRBD2	TRBJ2-7	many	TGTGCCAGCAGCCCGACTAGCGGGGGCTACGAGCAGTACTTC	CASSPTSGGYEQYF
TRBV21-1	.	TRBJ1-2	.	TGTGCCAGCAGCAGGACCGAGGAATCCTATGGCTACACCTTC	CASSRTEESYGYTF
TRBV20-1	.	TRBJ2-5	once	TGCAGTGCAACAGGGTGGGGGCAAGAGACCCAGTACTTC	CSATGWGQETQYF
TRBV20-1	TRBD1	TRBJ2-4	.	TGCAGTGCTAGAAAAGACAGGGAGCAGTACTTC	CSARKDREQYF
TRBV5-1	TRBD1	TRBJ2-3	.	TGCGCCAGCAGACCGGGACAGCTAACAGATACGCAGTATTTT	CASRPGQLTDTQYF
TRBV4-1	.	TRBJ2-3	.	TGCGCCAGCAGCCCCCCGGGGCGGCCATCAGATACGCAGTATTTT	CASSPPGRPSDTQYF
TRBV6-5	.	TRBJ2-5	.	TGTGCCAGCAGTTACGGGAGATACCAAGAGACCCAGTACTTC	CASSYGRYQETQYF
TRBV7-2	.	TRBJ2-1	.	TGTGCCAGCAGCTTAGTAGGGCCCCTCGATGAGCAGTTCTTC	CASSLVGPLDEQFF
TRBV12-3/TRBV12-4	.	TRBJ1-2	.	TGTGCCAGCAGCCTTATCAGGGAAGGCTACACCTTC	CASSLIREGYTF
TRBV4-3	.	TRBJ2-1	.	TGCGCCAGCAGCCCGACTACAGGATACAATGAGCAGTTCTTC	CASSPTTGYNEQFF
TRBV24-1	.	TRBJ2-7	few	TGTGCCACCGAATCGGACAGTACCTACGAGCAGTACTTC	CATESDSTYEQYF
TRBV5-1	.	TRBJ2-5	.	TGCGCCAGCAGCCCGCAGTGGCAAGAGACCCAGTACTTC	CASSPQWQETQYF
TRBV20-1	.	TRBJ2-7	.	TGCAGTGCTAGAGAATTTGGTTCGGCTAGCTCCTACGAGCAGTACTTC	CSAREFGSASSYEQYF
TRBV7-9	.	TRBJ1-4	.	TGTGCCAGCGATGAGAGTAATGAAAAACTGTTTTTT	CASDESNEKLFF
TRBV7-6	.	TRBJ2-1	.	TGTGCCAGCAGCTTAGTCTCCGAGTACTCCTACAATGAGCAGTTCTTC	CASSLVSEYSYNEQFF
TRBV20-1	.	TRBJ1-2	.	TGCAGTGCTCCCCCCGTTGTCAGCTATGGCTACACCTTC	CSAPPVVSYGYTF
TRBV10-3	TRBD1	TRBJ2-7	.	TGTGCCATCAGTGGCGCCTCCGGGACAGGGTACAATGAGCAGTACTTC	CAISGASGTGYNEQYF
TRBV11-2	.	TRBJ2-5	once	TGTGCCGGCAGCTCCGGTGGGGTACAAGAGACCCAGTACTTC	CAGSSGGVQETQYF
TRBV9	.	TRBJ1-1	.	TGTGCCAGCAGCGTATGGGGTGGGGGCCACACTGAAGCTTTCTTT	CASSVWGGGHTEAFF
TRBV5-1	.	TRBJ1-5	.	TGCGCCAGCAGCTTAGCCCCTGGGCAGGGCATTCAGCCCCAGCATTTT	CASSLAPGQGIQPQHF
TRBV6-5	TRBD1	TRBJ2-1	.	TGTGCCAGCAGCCGCCGGTCAGGGGGCGTAAATGAGCAGTTCTTC	CASSRRSGGVNEQFF
TRBV4-3	.	TRBJ2-3	.	TGCGCCAGCAGCCAAGAGATCGAAACAGATACGCAGTATTTT	CASSQEIETDTQYF
TRBV6-5	.	TRBJ2-7	.	TGTGCCAGCAGTCCCAGGGCATCCCTACGCGAGCAGTACTTC	CASSPRASLREQYF
TRBV11-2	.	TRBJ1-2	.	TGTGCCAGCAGCCGGCTGGGGGGTGGCTACACCTTC	CASSRLGGGYTF
TRBV28	.	TRBJ1-6	.	TGTGCCAGCAGTTTGGGATTCCATTCACCCCTCCACTTT	CASSLGFHSPLHF
TRBV4-3	.	TRBJ2-1	.	TGCGCCAGCAGCCAAAGACGGACTGAGCAGTTCTTC	CASSQRRTEQFF
TRBV7-9	.	TRBJ2-1	few	TGTGCCAGCAGCTCGTACGGGGGAGCCTACAATGAGCAGTTCTTC	CASSSYGGAYNEQFF
TRBV6-5	.	TRBJ2-5	.	TGTGCCAGCAGCAGCCTGGGGGGACCATACGAGGAGACCCAGTACTTC	CASSSLGGPYEETQYF